The 6 T cell receptor beta chains reported below all come from one sample, sequenced in a study of T cell responses to AZD1222 COVID-19 vaccine. Repertoires were generated with immunoSEQ multiplex PCR, while TCRdb's copy carries only in-frame clones and drops some. The sample has approximately 130,000 clones; 90% are singletons. The sequencing here drew on peripheral blood, taken 28 days after the second dose of the MenACWY control vaccine. The source is an adult who received the MenACWY meningococcal vaccine as a control.

This clone appeared once. The chain combines TRBV5-5 with TRBJ1-5, with a possible D match to TRBD1 (5 bases). The V and J ends lost 4 bases and 5 bases respectively, with 13 bases between them. Per the germline V gene, CDR1 is SGHKS and CDR2 is YYEKEE (reference sequence). The CDR3 contains 14 residues. CDR3 residues: CASSLDGGDQPQHF. The CDR3 DNA is TGTGCCAGCAGCCTGGATGGGGGGGATCAGCCCCAGCATTTT.

V and J are TRBV4-1 and TRBJ1-4; the D is unclear. Germline assignment: CDR1 MGHRA and CDR2 YSYEKL. V lost 3 bases, J lost 5 bases, and 10 bases lay in between. The CDR3 loop spans 14 amino acids. CDR3 sequence reads: CASSQAPPNEKLFF. The CDR3 DNA sequence: TGCGCCAGCAGCCAGGCACCGCCCAATGAAAAACTGTTTTTT.

This clone was observed a single time. The rearrangement joins TRBV5-1 to TRBJ2-1; no firm D call. This CDR3 region has 13 residues. Germline assignment: CDR1 SGHRS and CDR2 YFSETQ. V shed 0 bases and J shed 5 bases, with 6 bases lying between them. CDR3 sequence (DNA): TGCGCCAGCAGCTTGGTTGTGAACAATGAGCAGTTCTTC. Translated, it gives CASSLVVNNEQFF.

This clone has a single count. This chain joins TRBV4-1 and TRBJ2-7; a possible D gene is TRBD1 (6 bases). CDR3 size: 15 residues. Trimming left V 0 bases short and J 2 bases short, with 11 bases between. Germline V CDR1 and CDR2: MGHRA, YSYEKL. CDR3 amino acids: CASSQDGTNPYEQYF. The CDR3 DNA reads as TGCGCCAGCAGCCAAGATGGGACAAACCCCTACGAGCAGTACTTC.

J is TRBJ2-5 and V is TRBV6-1; TRBD1 matches 7 bases. Germline trimming cut 2 bases from V and 2 bases from J; bases unmatched to any gene: 8. The CDR3 has 16 residues. In germline, CDR1 is MNHNS, CDR2 SASEGT. CDR3 residues: CASSERGRGAQETQYF. CDR3 DNA sequence: TGTGCCAGCAGTGAAAGGGGGCGTGGGGCACAAGAGACCCAGTACTTC.

CDR3 in amino acids: CASSLAGTGVYGYTF. The CDR3 nucleotides are TGTGCCAGCAGCTTGGCCGGGACAGGGGTCTATGGCTACACCTTC. The chain links TRBV5-5 to TRBJ1-2; TRBD1 matches at 10 bases. The CDR3 covers 15 residues. Germline CDR1 and CDR2: SGHKS and YYEKEE (reference sequence). Germline trimming cut 0 bases from V and 4 bases from J; bases unmatched to any gene: 3.